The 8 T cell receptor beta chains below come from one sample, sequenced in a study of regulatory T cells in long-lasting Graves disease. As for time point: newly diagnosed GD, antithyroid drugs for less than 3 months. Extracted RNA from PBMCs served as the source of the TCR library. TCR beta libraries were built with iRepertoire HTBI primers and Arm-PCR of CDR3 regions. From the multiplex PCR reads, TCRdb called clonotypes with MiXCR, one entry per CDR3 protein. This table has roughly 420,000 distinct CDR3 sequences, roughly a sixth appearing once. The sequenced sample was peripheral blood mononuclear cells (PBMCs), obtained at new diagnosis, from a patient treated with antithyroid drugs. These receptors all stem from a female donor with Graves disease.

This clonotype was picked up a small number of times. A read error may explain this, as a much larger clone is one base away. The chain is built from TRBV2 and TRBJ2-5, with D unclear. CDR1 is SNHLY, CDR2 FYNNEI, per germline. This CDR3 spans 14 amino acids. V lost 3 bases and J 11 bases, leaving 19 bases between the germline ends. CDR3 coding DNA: TGTGCCAGCAGTGAGCCGCTTACTCACAATGAGCAGTACTTC. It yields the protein CASSEPLTHNEQYF.

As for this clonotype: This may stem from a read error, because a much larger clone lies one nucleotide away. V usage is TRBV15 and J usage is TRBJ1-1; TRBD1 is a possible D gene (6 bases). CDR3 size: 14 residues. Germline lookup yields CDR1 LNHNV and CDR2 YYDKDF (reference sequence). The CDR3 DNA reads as TGTGCCACCAGGACTCATCTTGGGGGCACTGAAGTTTTCTTT. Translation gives CATRTHLGGTEVFF.

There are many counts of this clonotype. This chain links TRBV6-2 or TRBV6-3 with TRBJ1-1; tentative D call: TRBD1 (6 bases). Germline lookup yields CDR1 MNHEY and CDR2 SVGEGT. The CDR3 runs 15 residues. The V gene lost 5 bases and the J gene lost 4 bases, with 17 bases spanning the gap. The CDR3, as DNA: TGTGCCAGCAGTGTAATGCTGATGGGGGCCACTGAAGCTTTCTTT. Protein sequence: CASSVMLMGATEAFF.

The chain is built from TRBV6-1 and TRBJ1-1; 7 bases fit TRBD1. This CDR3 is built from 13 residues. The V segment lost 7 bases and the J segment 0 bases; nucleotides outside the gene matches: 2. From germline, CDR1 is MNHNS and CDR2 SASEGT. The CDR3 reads CASTRGMNTEAFF. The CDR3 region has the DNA TGTGCCAGCACCAGGGGGATGAACACTGAAGCTTTCTTT.

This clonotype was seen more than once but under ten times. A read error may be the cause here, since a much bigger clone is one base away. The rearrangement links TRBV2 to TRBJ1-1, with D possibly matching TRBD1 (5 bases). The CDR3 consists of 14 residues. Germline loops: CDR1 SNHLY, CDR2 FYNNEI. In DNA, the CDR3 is TGTGCCAGCAGTTCAGGGTTGGGAAAAACTGAAGCTTCCTTT. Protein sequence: CASSSGLGKTEASF.

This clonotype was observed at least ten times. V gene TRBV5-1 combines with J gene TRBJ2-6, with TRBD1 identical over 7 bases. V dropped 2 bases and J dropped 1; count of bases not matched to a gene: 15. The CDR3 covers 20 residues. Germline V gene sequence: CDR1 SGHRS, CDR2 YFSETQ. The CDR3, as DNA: TGCGCCAGCAGCTTCCCGGACAGGCCACACTTGATGTCTGGGGCCAACGTCCTGACTTTC. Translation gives CASSFPDRPHLMSGANVLTF.

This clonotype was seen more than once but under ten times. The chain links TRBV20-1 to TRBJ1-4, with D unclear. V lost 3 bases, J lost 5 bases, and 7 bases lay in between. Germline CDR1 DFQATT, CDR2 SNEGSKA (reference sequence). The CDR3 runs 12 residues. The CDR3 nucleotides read TGCAGTGCTAGCCCAGAAAATGAAAAACTGTTTTTT. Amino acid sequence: CSASPENEKLFF.

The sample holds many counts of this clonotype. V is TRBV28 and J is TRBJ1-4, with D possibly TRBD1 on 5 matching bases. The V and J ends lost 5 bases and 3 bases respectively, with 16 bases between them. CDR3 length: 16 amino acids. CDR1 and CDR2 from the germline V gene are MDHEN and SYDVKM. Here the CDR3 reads CASSPHSGTANEKLFF. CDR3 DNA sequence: TGTGCCAGCAGTCCCCACTCTGGGACCGCTAATGAAAAACTGTTTTTT.